The 26 T cell receptor beta chains given below trace back to one sample, sequenced in a study of CD8+ T cells in alopecia areata. The treatment is: oral pan-JAK inhibitor, 5-10 mg twice daily. Reverse transcription of extracted RNA yielded cDNA, which provided the sequencing template. The protocol was immunoSEQ multiplex PCR, while the TCRdb copy is restricted to in-frame clones and leaves out a portion. The sample shows more than 90,000 clones, 60% of them seen only once. The sample consisted of CD8+ T cells sorted from blood, taken between weeks 55 and 65, from a patient treated with tofacitinib. The receptors shown here come from a human donor with alopecia areata.

The rearrangement uses TRBV6-6 and TRBJ1-5; 7 nucleotides align to TRBD1. Unmatched junction bases numbered 7, after V lost 5 bases and J lost 6 bases. The CDR3 is 14 residues long. CDR1 is MNHNY, CDR2 SVGAGI, per germline (reference sequence). CDR3 DNA sequence: TGTGCCAGCAGTCAAGACAGGGAGAGTCAGCCCCAGCATTTT. Translated, it gives CASSQDRESQPQHF.

The genes are TRBV4-1 and TRBJ1-5; D is possibly TRBD1 (6 bases). Germline V lookup: CDR1 MGHRA, CDR2 YSYEKL. This CDR3 is built from 15 residues. V lost 2 bases and J lost 2, with 10 bases in between. CDR3 sequence: CASSQTRGGNQPQHF. In nucleotides, the CDR3 is TGCGCCAGCAGCCAAACCAGGGGTGGCAATCAGCCCCAGCATTTT.

The chain couples TRBV6-4 to TRBJ2-3; tentative D call: TRBD2 (6 bases). With 4 bases removed from V and 1 base from J, the gap between germline ends came to 9 bases. Germline CDR1 is MRHNA and CDR2 is SNTAGT. The CDR3 is 14 amino acids. The CDR3 nucleotides are TGTGCCAGCAGTGTGCGCGGGGGCACAGATACGCAGTATTTT. It translates to CASSVRGGTDTQYF.

V is TRBV4-1 and J is TRBJ2-1; TRBD1 agrees at 9 bases. V lost 1 base and J lost 7; bases outside the gene matches: 8. Per germline, CDR1 MGHRA and CDR2 YSYEKL. The CDR3 loop spans 16 amino acids. CDR3 protein: CASSQGGQGRWNEQFF. The CDR3 nucleotides are TGCGCCAGCAGCCAAGGCGGACAGGGGCGTTGGAATGAGCAGTTCTTC.

This clone showed up just a few times. This rearrangement joins TRBV15 to TRBJ2-6; D unresolved. The CDR3 spans 15 residues. Germline CDR1 LNHNV, CDR2 YYDKDF (reference sequence). The V end was cut by 5 bases, the J end by 1 base, with 9 bases between. CDR3 protein: CATSSLGSGANVLTF. The CDR3 nucleotides are TGTGCCACCAGCTCCTTGGGGTCTGGGGCCAACGTCCTGACTTTC.

The chain couples TRBV19 to TRBJ2-3; TRBD1 aligns across 7 bases. Germline V CDR1 and CDR2: LNHDA, SQIVND (reference sequence). V gave up 5 bases and J gave up 4 bases; unmatched junction bases: 3. CDR3 length equals 13 residues. The CDR3 region is CASSSTGADTQYF. In DNA form, the CDR3 reads TGTGCCAGTAGTTCCACAGGGGCAGATACGCAGTATTTT.

This clone was counted only a few times. The chain has TRBV5-1 and TRBJ2-7; tentative D call: TRBD1 (6 bases). V was cut by 0 bases and J by 3 bases, with 19 bases left in between. The CDR3 covers 17 residues. The germline gives CDR1 SGHRS, CDR2 YFSETQ. CDR3 region: CASSLGDTPGLGYEQYF. CDR3 coding DNA: TGCGCCAGCAGCTTGGGGGACACCCCAGGGTTGGGCTACGAGCAGTACTTC.

The chain employs TRBV6-5 and TRBJ2-1; weak D call: TRBD1 (5 bases). The CDR3 has 13 amino acids. V lost 2 bases to trimming and J lost 7 bases, with 9 bases between them. Germline loops: CDR1 MNHEY, CDR2 SVGAGI. CDR3 residues: CASSYGPGNEQFF. The CDR3 bases are TGTGCCAGCAGTTACGGGCCAGGGAATGAGCAGTTCTTC.

This chain uses TRBV14 with TRBJ2-3; D remains ambiguous. This CDR3 has 15 amino acids. The germline CDR1 and CDR2 sequences are SGHDN and FVKESK. V lost 1 base and J 4 bases, leaving 12 bases between the germline ends. The CDR3 loop is CASSQAFAVADTQYF. The CDR3 nucleotides are TGTGCCAGCAGCCAAGCGTTTGCAGTGGCAGATACGCAGTATTTT.

The V and J genes are TRBV2 and TRBJ2-5; D possibly matches TRBD1 or TRBD2 (5 bases each). In germline, CDR1 is SNHLY, CDR2 FYNNEI. The CDR3 extends over 15 amino acids. Trimming shortened V by 6 bases and J by 0 bases, and 14 bases separated the two germline ends. The CDR3 protein is CASRRDGKYQETQYF. As DNA, the CDR3 is TGTGCCAGCAGGAGGGACGGAAAGTACCAAGAGACCCAGTACTTC. The full variable domain, with the rest looked up from reference TRBV2 and TRBJ2-5, is EPEVTQTPSHQVTQMGQEVILRCVPISNHLYFYWYRQILGQKVEFLVSFYNNEISEKSEIFDDQFSVERPDGSNFTLKIRSTKLEDSAMYFCASRRDGKYQETQYFGPGTRLLVL.

CDR3 loop: CASSARDKGLANTEAFF. The CDR3 DNA reads as TGCGCCAGCAGCGCCCGGGACAAAGGGCTTGCGAACACTGAAGCTTTCTTT. The J gene is TRBJ1-1, the V gene TRBV4-1, with D maybe TRBD1 (6 bases). The CDR3 covers 17 residues. Germline V gene sequence: CDR1 MGHRA, CDR2 YSYEKL. V was clipped by 5 bases and J by 1 base, with 20 bases between them.

The chain is built from TRBV5-1 and TRBJ1-1; D is unclear. This CDR3 is built from 12 residues. CDR1 is SGHRS, CDR2 YFSETQ, per germline. Trimming took 3 bases from V and 5 from J, leaving 8 bases between them. DNA of the CDR3: TGCGCCAGCAGCTCTGGGTCAACTGAAGCTTTCTTT. It translates to CASSSGSTEAFF.

The chain uses TRBV6-5 and TRBJ1-2; 7 nucleotides agree with TRBD1. This CDR3 comprises 13 residues. Germline values: CDR1 MNHEY, CDR2 SVGAGI. V lost 6 bases, J lost 8 bases, and 9 bases stayed unmatched. Written as DNA, the CDR3 is TGTGCCAGCAGGCCCCAGACAGGGTTCGGCTACACCTTC. Translated, it gives CASRPQTGFGYTF.

CDR3 bases: TGTGCCAGCAGCGTAGGGTCGAACACTGAAGCTTTCTTT. As protein: CASSVGSNTEAFF. The chain has TRBV9 and TRBJ1-1; no firm D call. CDR1 is SGDLS and CDR2 is YYNGEE in the germline V gene. The CDR3 extends over 13 amino acids. The germline V and J ends were trimmed by 0 bases and 1 base, with 4 bases remaining between them.

There are a few counts of this clone. J is TRBJ1-2 and V is TRBV29-1; 10 nucleotides line up with TRBD1. The CDR3 covers 15 residues. V was clipped by 4 bases and J by 4 bases; unmatched bases: 9. Germline-derived CDR1 and CDR2 are SQVTM and ANQGSEA. The CDR3 nucleotides are TGCAGCGTTGCCCCGACAGGGGGCATCTTCTATGGCTACACCTTC. Translated: CSVAPTGGIFYGYTF.

About this clone: A junction boundary mismatches the germline segment, possibly from a read error. V usage is TRBV10-3 and J usage is TRBJ1-2; D is perhaps TRBD1 (5 bases). The germline V gene encodes CDR1 ENHRY and CDR2 SYGVKD. The CDR3 has 14 amino acids. In DNA, the CDR3 is TGTGCCATCAGACAGCGGGGGAGGACCTATGACTACACCTTC. Translated, it gives CAIRQRGRTYDYTF.

The rearrangement links TRBV14 to TRBJ2-1; 9 bases align to TRBD2. This CDR3 comprises 16 residues. The junction had 7 bases not matched to a gene; V was cut back by 0 bases and J by 7 bases. Germline-derived CDR1 and CDR2 are SGHDN and FVKESK. CDR3 nucleotides: TGTGCCAGCAGCCAAGACTGGACTAGCGATATGAATGAGCAGTTCTTC. Amino acids: CASSQDWTSDMNEQFF.

This clone was picked up one time. The DNA for the CDR3 is TGTGCCAGCAGCTTGGGGACGGAATATGGCTACACCTTC. Its translation is CASSLGTEYGYTF. The J gene is TRBJ1-2, the V gene TRBV5-6, with D unclear. Germline lookup yields CDR1 SGHDT and CDR2 YYEEEE. Deletions cut 0 bases from V and 5 bases from J, with 8 bases between. The CDR3 is made up of 13 amino acids.

The chain links TRBV27 to TRBJ1-5; TRBD1 agrees at 10 bases. Germline V gene sequence: CDR1 MNHEY, CDR2 SMNVEV (reference sequence). This CDR3 contains 16 residues. The V segment lost 5 bases and the J segment 0 bases; nucleotides outside the gene matches: 4. CDR3 sequence (DNA): TGTGCCAGCAGTAGGGGACAGGGGTTTAGCAATCAGCCCCAGCATTTT. This translates into CASSRGQGFSNQPQHF.

The V and J genes are TRBV4-1 and TRBJ2-5; D is uncertain. V lost 1 base, J lost 1 base, and 13 bases lay in between. This CDR3 region has 16 residues. Germline lookup yields CDR1 MGHRA and CDR2 YSYEKL. The CDR3 spells CASSQAVWGSQETQYF. The CDR3 DNA is TGCGCCAGCAGCCAAGCGGTGTGGGGATCCCAAGAGACCCAGTACTTC.

Here the CDR3 reads CASSPEGLRTDTQYF. As DNA, the CDR3 is TGTGCCAGCAGCCCCGAGGGCCTGCGCACAGATACGCAGTATTTT. V and J are TRBV11-2 and TRBJ2-3; D is possibly TRBD2 (5 bases). In germline, CDR1 is SGHAT, CDR2 FQNNGV. The CDR3 sequence is 15 residues long. V was shortened by 5 bases and J by 1 base, with 13 bases between the two germline ends.

The chain uses TRBV7-9 and TRBJ2-1; TRBD2 matches 7 bases. The CDR3 has 15 residues. CDR1 SEHNR and CDR2 FQNEAQ come from the germline V gene (reference sequence). V was pared by 1 base and J by 9 bases, with 9 bases of the junction left unmatched. DNA of the CDR3: TGTGCCAGCAGCTTAGGTGCTAGCGGTGTAGGTGAGCAGTTCTTC. Protein: CASSLGASGVGEQFF.

The rearrangement uses TRBV13 and TRBJ2-3; D unclear. V lost 5 bases and J 6 bases, leaving 18 bases between the germline ends. Germline V gene sequence: CDR1 PRHDT, CDR2 FYEKMQ (reference sequence). This CDR3 spans 15 amino acids. CDR3 sequence reads: CASSLGDLAPDTQYF. CDR3 coding DNA: TGTGCCAGCAGCCTGGGCGACCTGGCACCTGATACGCAGTATTTT. Combining the CDR3 with reference TRBV13 and TRBJ2-3 gives the whole variable domain AAGVIQSPRHLIKEKRETATLKCYPIPRHDTVYWYQQGPGQDPQFLISFYEKMQSDKGSIPDRFSAQQFSDYHSELNMSSLELGDSALYFCASSLGDLAPDTQYFGPGTRLTVL.

This clone was counted a single time. V and J are TRBV7-9 and TRBJ2-1; D is undetermined. The CDR3 runs 12 residues. V was trimmed by 0 bases and J by 12 bases, leaving 9 bases between them. Germline CDR1 SEHNR, CDR2 FQNEAQ (reference sequence). In DNA, the CDR3 is TGTGCCAGCAGCTTAGCGATAGGTGTGCAGTTCTTC. As protein: CASSLAIGVQFF.

Concerning this clone: The junction and the germline gene differ at one end; a read error may be behind it. This chain joins TRBV7-9 and TRBJ1-6; D not certain. There are 12 residues in the CDR3. Germline V lookup: CDR1 SEHNR, CDR2 FQNEAQ (reference sequence). CDR3 protein: CASSSNNSPLHF. DNA for the CDR3: TGTGCCAGCAGCTCCAATAATTCACCCCTCCACTTT. Combining the CDR3 with reference TRBV7-9 and TRBJ1-6 gives the whole variable domain DTGVSQNPRHKITKRGQNVTFRCDPISEHNRLYWYRQTLGQGPEFLTYFQNEAQLEKSRLLSDRFSAERPKGSFSTLEIQRTEQGDSAMYLCASSSNNSPLHFGNGTRLTVT.

The genes are TRBV7-6 and TRBJ2-7; TRBD1 matches at 7 bases. Losses at the gene ends were 6 bases for V and 3 bases for J; bases not matched to a gene: 8. The CDR3 spans 14 residues. The germline V gene has CDR1 SGHVS and CDR2 FNYEAQ. Here the CDR3 DNA reads TGTGCCAGCAGTTACCGACAGGGAAACTACGAGCAGTACTTC. Its protein is CASSYRQGNYEQYF.